Following are 30 T cell receptor beta chains from one sample sequenced in a study of blood T cell repertoires in COVID-19. TCRdb keeps only in-frame clones here, not all; method: immunoSEQ multiplex PCR. The data contain 200,000 to 250,000 clones, 65% to 90% of them seen just once; the ten biggest clones take up less than 7.5%. The specimen sequenced was peripheral blood. The source is a woman in her 50s with acute or convalescent COVID-19.

V is TRBV2 and J is TRBJ2-1, with D perhaps matching TRBD1 (6 bases). V dropped 3 bases and J dropped 3 bases, with 24 bases sitting between them. The CDR3 covers 19 residues. The germline V gene encodes CDR1 SNHLY and CDR2 FYNNEI. CDR3 amino acids: CASSELVYRDRTFYNEQFF. The CDR3 DNA follows: TGTGCCAGCAGTGAGTTGGTTTATCGTGACAGGACCTTCTACAATGAGCAGTTCTTC. The entire variable domain, with the rest obtained from reference TRBV2 and TRBJ2-1, is as follows: EPEVTQTPSHQVTQMGQEVILRCVPISNHLYFYWYRQILGQKVEFLVSFYNNEISEKSEIFDDQFSVERPDGSNFTLKIRSTKLEDSAMYFCASSELVYRDRTFYNEQFFGPGTRLTVL.

This rearrangement joins TRBV11-2 to TRBJ1-4; 7 bases fit TRBD1. V trimming: 5 bases; J trimming: 6 bases; junction bases outside the gene matches: 3. The length of the CDR3 is 13 residues. Germline CDR1 SGHAT, CDR2 FQNNGV. CDR3 sequence reads: CASSPDRDEKLFF. CDR3 DNA: TGTGCCAGCAGCCCCGACAGGGATGAAAAACTGTTTTTT.

The chain links TRBV30 to TRBJ2-5, with 10 nucleotides matching TRBD2. Germline lookup yields CDR1 GTSNPN and CDR2 SVGIG (reference sequence). J lost 5 bases, V lost 0 bases, and 3 bases had no gene match. CDR3 length: 14 amino acids. This CDR3 is CAWSVSGGGETQYF. As DNA, the CDR3 is TGTGCCTGGAGTGTAAGCGGGGGGGGTGAGACCCAGTACTTC.

The CDR3 reads CASSPGTSMGSYEQYF. The CDR3 DNA reads as TGTGCCAGCAGCCCGGGGACTAGCATGGGGTCCTACGAGCAGTACTTC. V gene TRBV7-8 combines with J gene TRBJ2-7, with 9 bases identical to TRBD2. This CDR3 comprises 16 residues. CDR1 and CDR2 (germline): SGHVS, FQNEAQ. V lost 5 bases and J lost 1; bases outside the gene matches: 9.

V gene TRBV20-1 combines with J gene TRBJ1-2, with D uncertain. CDR3 length: 11 amino acids. The germline V and J ends were trimmed by 7 bases and 3 bases, with 9 bases remaining between them. Looked up from germline, CDR1 is DFQATT and CDR2 is SNEGSKA (reference sequence). The CDR3 DNA is TGCAGTGTTCGGAGTGACTATGGCTACACCTTC. This translates into CSVRSDYGYTF.

The rearrangement links TRBV28 to TRBJ2-2; 13 bases are a match to TRBD2. CDR1 is MDHEN and CDR2 is SYDVKM in the germline V gene. The CDR3 is made up of 16 amino acids. Trimming removed 8 bases from V and 1 base from J; junction bases left unmatched: 4. DNA for the CDR3: TGTGCCAGCGGAACTAGCGGGAGGGGGAACACCGGGGAGCTGTTTTTT. Its protein product is CASGTSGRGNTGELFF.

The genes are TRBV24-1 and TRBJ2-1; 7 bases are a match to TRBD2. Germline CDR1 KGHDR, CDR2 SFDVKD. The length of the CDR3 is 20 residues. Trimming cost V 1 base and J 1 base; bases outside gene matches: 15. CDR3 residues: CATSDLASSGAGRSYNEQFF. CDR3 DNA sequence: TGTGCCACCAGTGATTTAGCCTCTAGCGGAGCTGGACGTTCCTACAATGAGCAGTTCTTC.

The V and J genes are TRBV6-5 and TRBJ1-2; 7 nucleotides match TRBD1. V gave up 6 bases and J gave up 2 bases; unmatched junction bases: 3. The CDR3 has 13 residues. Per germline, CDR1 MNHEY and CDR2 SVGAGI. The CDR3 region has the DNA TGTGCCAGCAGCCTGGACAGGAACTATGGCTACACCTTC. It specifies CASSLDRNYGYTF.

The V and J genes are TRBV3-1 (or the pseudogene TRBV3-2) and TRBJ1-4, with D unclear. V lost 0 bases to trimming and J lost 7 bases, with 12 bases between them. Germline values: CDR1 LGHDT, CDR2 YNNKEL (reference sequence). This CDR3 region has 15 residues. The DNA of the CDR3 is TGTGCCAGCAGCCAAGAGATGCAAACGGGTGAAAAACTGTTTTTT. Amino acid sequence: CASSQEMQTGEKLFF.

The rearrangement joins TRBV20-1 to TRBJ1-5, with 7 bases lining up with TRBD1. The CDR3 runs to 13 residues. The ends lost 3 bases at V and 4 bases at J; junction bases unmatched: 3. The V gene's germline CDR1 is DFQATT and CDR2 SNEGSKA (reference sequence). This CDR3 reads CSASGTANQPQHF. The CDR3 DNA follows: TGCAGTGCTAGTGGGACAGCAAATCAGCCCCAGCATTTT.

This clone was seen only a few times. This chain joins TRBV24-1 and TRBJ2-2, with unresolved D. This CDR3 is built from 13 residues. The germline V and J ends were trimmed by 5 bases and 5 bases, with 8 bases remaining between them. Germline V gene sequence: CDR1 KGHDR, CDR2 SFDVKD. The CDR3 DNA reads as TGTGCCACCAGTGGTTTCGTGACCGGGGAGCTGTTTTTT. Encoded protein: CATSGFVTGELFF.

Only one count was recorded for this clone. The J gene is TRBJ1-5, the V gene TRBV21-1; TRBD1, as called in the table, went unchecked against the DNA. TRBV21-1 is an annotated pseudogene. The CDR3 contains 13 residues. The DNA for the CDR3 is TGTGCCAGCAGCAAGGGCAACAATCAGCCCCAGCATTTT. The encoded protein is CASSKGNNQPQHF.

This clone occurred once. J is TRBJ1-1 and V is TRBV5-1, with D possibly TRBD1 on 6 matching bases. Trimming took off 4 bases at V and 1 base at J, with 14 bases between the two ends. CDR3 length: 15 amino acids. CDR1 is SGHRS and CDR2 is YFSETQ in the germline V gene. CDR3 residues: CASSTSPGQNTEAFF. The DNA of the CDR3 is TGCGCCAGCAGCACGTCTCCGGGACAGAACACTGAAGCTTTCTTT.

The chain is built from TRBV30 and TRBJ2-1; 8 nucleotides agree with TRBD1. The germline gives CDR1 GTSNPN, CDR2 SVGIG (reference sequence). There are 14 residues in the CDR3. Trimming took 2 bases from V and 1 from J; bases not matched to a gene: 1. CDR3: CAWSQGASYNEQFF. The CDR3 DNA reads as TGTGCCTGGAGTCAGGGGGCGTCCTACAATGAGCAGTTCTTC.

The rearrangement links TRBV4-1 to TRBJ1-1; 8 bases are shared with TRBD1. Germline lookup yields CDR1 MGHRA and CDR2 YSYEKL. V lost 5 bases, J lost 0 bases, and 8 bases stayed unmatched. There are 16 residues in the CDR3. In DNA form, the CDR3 reads TGCGCCAGCAGCTCCTTTCCGGGACAGGTGAACACTGAAGCTTTCTTT. It encodes CASSSFPGQVNTEAFF.

This clone was found once. The chain has TRBV19 and TRBJ1-1; D unresolved. V was pared by 3 bases and J by 6 bases, with 11 bases between. The CDR3 is made up of 13 amino acids. Germline V gene lookup returns CDR1 LNHDA and CDR2 SQIVND (reference sequence). The CDR3 sequence: CASSIMRGSEAFF. CDR3 in DNA: TGTGCCAGTAGTATTATGCGGGGATCTGAAGCTTTCTTT.

V gene TRBV23-1 combines with J gene TRBJ1-2; TRBD1 is a possible D gene (6 bases). TRBV23-1 is placed among ORFs of uncertain function. Trimming took off 4 bases at V and 7 bases at J, with 19 bases between the two ends. The CDR3 extends over 15 amino acids. The DNA for the CDR3 is TGCGCCAGCAGTCCCTTTTTCGCCAGGGGCTTTGGCTACACCTTC. Amino acid sequence: CASSPFFARGFGYTF.

This clone was counted a single time. The V and J genes are TRBV19 and TRBJ1-5; D ambiguous. V gave up 5 bases and J gave up 3 bases, with 8 bases separating them. Looked up from germline, CDR1 is LNHDA and CDR2 is SQIVND (reference sequence). The CDR3 is made up of 13 amino acids. The chain's CDR3 is CASSRQDNQPQHF. CDR3 coding DNA: TGTGCCAGTAGTCGGCAGGACAATCAGCCCCAGCATTTT.

This rearrangement joins TRBV11-2 to TRBJ1-1; no reliable D call. CDR1 SGHAT and CDR2 FQNNGV come from the germline V gene. The CDR3 consists of 14 residues. V lost 2 bases and J 0 bases, leaving 7 bases between the germline ends. The CDR3 protein is CASSLSVMNTEAFF. CDR3 DNA sequence: TGTGCCAGCAGCTTATCAGTCATGAACACTGAAGCTTTCTTT.

The chain uses TRBV11-3 and TRBJ2-5; 14 positions match TRBD2. Germline V gives CDR1 SGHNT, CDR2 YENEEA. The CDR3 runs to 16 residues. V shed 4 bases, J shed 4 bases, and the junction held 5 bases outside the gene matches. The CDR3 spells CASSYGTSGSRETQYF. The CDR3 region has the DNA TGTGCCAGCAGCTATGGGACTAGCGGGAGTCGAGAGACCCAGTACTTC.

The chain combines TRBV28 with TRBJ1-4; 8 bases map to TRBD1. The germline gives CDR1 MDHEN, CDR2 SYDVKM. There are 14 residues in the CDR3. V lost 5 bases to trimming and J lost 8 bases; unmatched junction nucleotides: 7. CDR3 sequence: CASSPGGIVEKLFF. The CDR3, as DNA: TGTGCCAGCAGTCCAGGGGGCATCGTCGAAAAACTGTTTTTT.

The chain recombines TRBV6-5 with TRBJ1-1; D ambiguous. Per germline, CDR1 MNHEY and CDR2 SVGAGI. Trimming left V 3 bases short and J 1 base short, with 15 bases between. CDR3 size: 16 residues. CDR3 nucleotides: TGTGCCAGCAGTTATATTTTGATTGAGGGGAACACTGAAGCTTTCTTT. Protein sequence: CASSYILIEGNTEAFF.

V and J are TRBV6-4 and TRBJ2-1; perhaps TRBD2 as D (5 bases). Trimming cost V 6 bases and J 10 bases, with 19 bases left between them. The CDR3 has 14 residues. The V gene's germline CDR1 is MRHNA and CDR2 SNTAGT. For the CDR3, the DNA is TGTGCCAGCAGACCACTGACGGGGAGTCAAGAGCAGTTCTTC. Amino acids: CASRPLTGSQEQFF.

This clone has more than one count but fewer than ten. This chain connects TRBV5-4 to TRBJ1-4; TRBD1 agrees at 12 bases. Germline CDR1 SGHNT, CDR2 YYREEE (reference sequence). CDR3 length: 15 residues. Trimming cost V 5 bases and J 8 bases; bases outside gene matches: 7. CDR3 protein: CASSPGGTGGEKLFF. The CDR3 DNA sequence: TGTGCCAGCAGTCCAGGAGGGACAGGGGGCGAAAAACTGTTTTTT.

V gene TRBV2 combines with J gene TRBJ1-6, with no clear D. Germline lookup yields CDR1 SNHLY and CDR2 FYNNEI. CDR3 size: 15 residues. V was cut by 1 base and J by 7 bases, with 11 bases left in between. The DNA of the CDR3 is TGTGCCAGCAGTGAAGGGAGTCGGTACAATTCACCCCTCCACTTT. It translates to CASSEGSRYNSPLHF.

The rearrangement joins TRBV19 to TRBJ2-2, with D possibly TRBD2 on 6 matching bases. CDR3 length: 16 residues. CDR1 LNHDA and CDR2 SQIVND come from the germline V gene (reference sequence). The V gene lost 5 bases and the J gene lost 0 bases, with 13 bases spanning the gap. CDR3 loop: CASSPAGTPNTGELFF. The CDR3 nucleotides read TGTGCCAGTAGTCCGGCCGGGACTCCGAACACCGGGGAGCTGTTTTTT. The whole variable domain, filled in from reference TRBV19 and TRBJ2-2, reads DGGITQSPKYLFRKEGQNVTLSCEQNLNHDAMYWYRQDPGQGLRLIYYSQIVNDFQKGDIAEGYSVSREKKESFPLTVTSAQKNPTAFYLCASSPAGTPNTGELFFGEGSRLTVL.

This chain links TRBV5-6 with TRBJ2-7; TRBD2 might be the D (6 bases). The V end lost 6 bases, the J end lost 0 bases, and 13 bases lay between the germline ends. This CDR3 has 14 residues. Germline assignment: CDR1 SGHDT and CDR2 YYEEEE. In DNA, the CDR3 is TGTGCCAGCAACCCCTCGGGGGACTCCTACGAGCAGTACTTC. It yields the protein CASNPSGDSYEQYF.

This clone was counted a single time. This sequence joins TRBV3-1 (or the pseudogene TRBV3-2) and TRBJ1-5; TRBD1 agrees at 9 bases. Losses at the gene ends were 2 bases for V and 4 bases for J; bases not matched to a gene: 3. CDR1 and CDR2 (germline): LGHDT, YNNKEL (reference sequence). The CDR3 runs to 15 residues. Here the CDR3 reads CASSQYGTGNQPQHF. CDR3 sequence (DNA): TGTGCCAGCAGCCAATATGGGACAGGGAATCAGCCCCAGCATTTT.

This clone has a handful of counts. CDR3 nucleotides: TGTGCCATCAGTGATACGACAGGGGGCAGATACGAGCAGTACTTC. Its translation: CAISDTTGGRYEQYF. The chain carries TRBV10-3 and TRBJ2-7, with 10 positions matching TRBD1. The V segment lost 3 bases and the J segment 4 bases; nucleotides outside the gene matches: 6. This CDR3 is built from 15 residues. The germline CDR1 and CDR2 sequences are ENHRY and SYGVKD.

The gene calls are TRBV5-4 and TRBJ2-3, with 8 bases lining up with TRBD1. Germline V CDR1 and CDR2: SGHNT, YYREEE (reference sequence). Trimming cost V 3 bases and J 6 bases; bases outside gene matches: 12. The CDR3 covers 16 residues. The CDR3 DNA sequence: TGTGCCAGCAGCTCTCTTGACCGGACAGGGACGGATACGCAGTATTTT. Its protein product is CASSSLDRTGTDTQYF.